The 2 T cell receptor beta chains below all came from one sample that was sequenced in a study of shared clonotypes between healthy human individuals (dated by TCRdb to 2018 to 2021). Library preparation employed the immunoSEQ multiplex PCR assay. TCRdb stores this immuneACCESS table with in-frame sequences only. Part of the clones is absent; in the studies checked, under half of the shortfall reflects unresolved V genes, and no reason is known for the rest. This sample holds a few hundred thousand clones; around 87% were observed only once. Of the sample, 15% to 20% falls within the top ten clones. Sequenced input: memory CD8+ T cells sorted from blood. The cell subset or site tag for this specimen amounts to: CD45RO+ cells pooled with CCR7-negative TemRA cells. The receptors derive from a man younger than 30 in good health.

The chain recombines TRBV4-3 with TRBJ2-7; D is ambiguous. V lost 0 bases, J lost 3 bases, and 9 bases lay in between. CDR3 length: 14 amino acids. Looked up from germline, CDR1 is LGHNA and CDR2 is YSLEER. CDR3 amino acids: CASSQDVEGYEQYF. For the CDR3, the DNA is TGCGCCAGCAGCCAAGATGTTGAAGGCTACGAGCAGTACTTC.

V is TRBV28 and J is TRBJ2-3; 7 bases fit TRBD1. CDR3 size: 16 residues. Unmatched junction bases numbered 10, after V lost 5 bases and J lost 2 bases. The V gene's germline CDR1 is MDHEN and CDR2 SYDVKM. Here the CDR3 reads CASSEPGQATTDTQYF. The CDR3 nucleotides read TGTGCCAGCAGTGAACCCGGACAGGCGACCACAGATACGCAGTATTTT.